This T cell receptor beta chain is from a study of shared clonotypes between healthy human individuals. With regard to this clone: The antigen remains unidentified.

General study results and limits: Clonotype sharing across several donors was observed for 4.5% to 6.5% of naive CD4 clonotypes.

Participating donors were healthy, HIV-negative adults free of recent acute infections or vaccinations. This CDR3 spans 15 amino acids. Germline-derived CDR1 and CDR2 are SGHRS and YFSETQ. V was pared by 1 base and J by 4 bases, with 14 bases between. The assay was immunoSEQ multiplex PCR, and TCRdb's table has in-frame clones only and misses some. The data show 1 million to 1.2 million clones, 77% seen once. The sequencing sample was made of memory CD4+ T cells from PBMCs. Subset here: CD45RA-negative fraction. This sequence joins TRBV5-1 and TRBJ1-2; possible D gene TRBD1, 6 bases. This sequence originates from a man younger than 35 in good health. Some clones in this sample may be carry-over from other donors' samples. Here the CDR3 DNA reads TGCGCCAGCAGCTTGAGTTACAGGGCAGGCTATGGCTACACCTTC. Its protein is CASSLSYRAGYGYTF.